This TCR beta chain came from a study of radiotherapy plus CTLA-4 blockade in lung cancer. Broader study findings: Early blood T cell clone changes and increased post-radiation serum interferon-beta were reportedly the strongest response predictors.

Method: immunoSEQ multiplex PCR; TCRdb's copy keeps in-frame clones and lacks some. The sample records fewer than 140,000 clones, 85% to 90% being singletons. Regarding this clone: Its antigen is currently unknown.

Germline V gives CDR1 SNHLY, CDR2 FYNNEI. CDR3 length equals 14 residues. After removal of 6 bases from V and 2 bases from J, the junction contained 6 bases not matched to a gene. It was focal radiation plus CTLA-4 blockade with ipilimumab that patients with chemo-refractory metastatic non-small-cell lung cancer received. The chain is built from TRBV2 and TRBJ2-5; 7 bases are shared with TRBD1. Material: peripheral blood, obtained from a patient treated with radiotherapy plus ipilimumab. The receptor's source is a human donor with non-small cell lung cancer that progressed on radiotherapy plus ipilimumab. Some clones in this sample may be carry-over from other donors' samples. The CDR3 DNA reads as TGTGCCAGCAGGAATCGGGACAGACAAGAGACCCAGTACTTC. It codes for CASRNRDRQETQYF.